A selection of T cell receptor beta chains follows, all from one sample in a study of PD-1 blockade in classical Hodgkin lymphoma. The repertoire was sequenced with immunoSEQ multiplex PCR; TCRdb's copy has only in-frame clones and lacks some. The table shows over 60,000 clones, with 93% occurring only once. The sequenced material came from peripheral blood mononuclear cells (PBMCs). These receptors were taken from a human donor with classical Hodgkin lymphoma. CDR3s include the opening cysteine and the closing phenylalanine or tryptophan. The order of the fields is clone size, J gene, CDR3 length, V gene, CDR3 protein. Size is stated for part of the rows, as once, few or many counts, or as a class when the clone is expanded.

clone_size: NA
j_call: TRBJ2-5
cdr3_length: 13
v_call: TRBV10-3
cdr3_aa: CAIQGGLQETQYF

clone_size: NA
j_call: TRBJ2-7
cdr3_length: 13
v_call: TRBV5-4
cdr3_aa: CASSFNGPYEQYF

clone_size: NA
j_call: TRBJ1-2
cdr3_length: 12
v_call: TRBV28
cdr3_aa: CASRRRVYGYTF

clone_size: once
j_call: TRBJ1-2
cdr3_length: 15
v_call: TRBV4-3
cdr3_aa: CASSQDRGQGQGYTF

clone_size: NA
j_call: TRBJ1-1
cdr3_length: 17
v_call: TRBV28
cdr3_aa: CASSPPAAGVMNTEAFF

clone_size: NA
j_call: TRBJ1-2
cdr3_length: 14
v_call: TRBV9
cdr3_aa: CASSVRDSNYGYTF

clone_size: NA
j_call: TRBJ1-5
cdr3_length: 15
v_call: TRBV9
cdr3_aa: CASSPEGLGNQPQHF

clone_size: NA
j_call: TRBJ2-3
cdr3_length: 15
v_call: TRBV6-5
cdr3_aa: CASRGLAGGRDTQYF

clone_size: NA
j_call: TRBJ1-6
cdr3_length: 14
v_call: TRBV5-3
cdr3_aa: CARSYGQYNSPLHF

clone_size: NA
j_call: TRBJ2-1
cdr3_length: 13
v_call: TRBV5-1
cdr3_aa: CASSLGSNNEQFF

clone_size: NA
j_call: TRBJ2-1
cdr3_length: 15
v_call: TRBV7-2
cdr3_aa: CASSLGLAANNEQFF

clone_size: NA
j_call: TRBJ2-2
cdr3_length: 13
v_call: TRBV6-1
cdr3_aa: CASSWSLPGELFF

clone_size: NA
j_call: TRBJ2-7
cdr3_length: 14
v_call: TRBV7-9
cdr3_aa: CASTRLAGVVEQYF

clone_size: NA
j_call: TRBJ2-2
cdr3_length: 15
v_call: TRBV5-1
cdr3_aa: CASSFRTGQGGELFF

clone_size: NA
j_call: TRBJ1-6
cdr3_length: 16
v_call: TRBV6-1
cdr3_aa: CASSATGRSYNSPLHF

clone_size: NA
j_call: TRBJ1-4
cdr3_length: 14
v_call: TRBV6-1
cdr3_aa: CATSPGITNEKLFF

clone_size: NA
j_call: TRBJ1-1
cdr3_length: 16
v_call: TRBV7-9
cdr3_aa: CASRGAGTGLNTEAFF

clone_size: NA
j_call: TRBJ2-7
cdr3_length: 16
v_call: TRBV11-2
cdr3_aa: CASSLWTTQKSYEQYF

clone_size: NA
j_call: TRBJ2-3
cdr3_length: 15
v_call: TRBV9
cdr3_aa: CASSVAPRAEDTQYF

clone_size: NA
j_call: TRBJ1-1
cdr3_length: 14
v_call: TRBV7-3
cdr3_aa: CASSKGGVGTEAFF

clone_size: NA
j_call: TRBJ1-1
cdr3_length: 14
v_call: TRBV2
cdr3_aa: CASRGGVFLTEAFF

clone_size: NA
j_call: TRBJ1-2
cdr3_length: 15
v_call: TRBV7-9
cdr3_aa: CASSPSGQALKGYTF

clone_size: NA
j_call: TRBJ2-7
cdr3_length: 13
v_call: TRBV5-4
cdr3_aa: CASSLGAVYEQYF

clone_size: NA
j_call: TRBJ1-6
cdr3_length: 13
v_call: TRBV6-5
cdr3_aa: CASRGQGNSPLHF

clone_size: NA
j_call: TRBJ2-1
cdr3_length: 18
v_call: TRBV19
cdr3_aa: CASSIQYTTSGRAAEQFF

clone_size: NA
j_call: TRBJ2-7
cdr3_length: 15
v_call: TRBV2
cdr3_aa: CASSEGQVLSYEQYF

clone_size: NA
j_call: TRBJ2-2
cdr3_length: 15
v_call: TRBV9
cdr3_aa: CASSVGYLMTGELFF

clone_size: NA
j_call: TRBJ1-4
cdr3_length: 11
v_call: TRBV29-1
cdr3_aa: CSVIRNEKLFF

clone_size: NA
j_call: TRBJ1-2
cdr3_length: 16
v_call: TRBV5-6
cdr3_aa: CASSWTGDNADYGYTF

clone_size: NA
j_call: TRBJ1-5
cdr3_length: 16
v_call: TRBV7-2
cdr3_aa: CASSLVGGVSNQPQHF

clone_size: NA
j_call: TRBJ2-1
cdr3_length: 14
v_call: TRBV7-2
cdr3_aa: CASSSMRVSGEQFF

clone_size: NA
j_call: TRBJ1-6
cdr3_length: 12
v_call: TRBV27
cdr3_aa: CASSAPNSPLHF

clone_size: NA
j_call: TRBJ2-7
cdr3_length: 11
v_call: TRBV20-1
cdr3_aa: CSASPRGEQYF

clone_size: NA
j_call: TRBJ1-1
cdr3_length: 14
v_call: TRBV5-4
cdr3_aa: CASSLEAGSPKAFF